Detailed here is one T cell receptor beta chain. The target antigen is unknown. This sample is drawn from a study of PD-L1 blockade in urothelial cancer. Study information: Median T cell yield per blood sample was about 150,000 cells. Study-wide results and caveats: Patients with durable benefit had greater blood expansion of tumor-associated TCR clones 3 weeks into treatment.

Spiking of synthetic TCR analog templates was performed in each PCR. This table comes from immunoSEQ multiplex PCR, and its TCRdb copy is limited to in-frame clones, with some not included. The sample comprises tens of thousands of clones, 85% to 90% of which are singletons, and 1.5% to 2% rests with the top ten. Time point of the sample: pretreatment peripheral blood. Diagnoses among patients were locally advanced or metastatic urothelial carcinoma. This specimen was PBMCs, taken around atezolizumab (anti-PD-L1) treatment. The sequence was obtained from a man in his 60s with urothelial cancer.

CDR3 bases: TGTGCCAGCAGTTTCCCTCCGGGACAGGGTAGAGGTGGCTACACCTTC. Residues: CASSFPPGQGRGGYTF. The rearrangement uses TRBV28 and TRBJ1-2; the match to TRBD1 covers 9 bases. The CDR3 loop spans 16 amino acids. Germline V gene sequence: CDR1 MDHEN, CDR2 SYDVKM. The V and J ends lost 3 bases and 7 bases, in that order; junction bases with no gene match: 12.